A few counts support the clone carrying this T cell receptor (beta chain). This sample is part of a study of OX40 agonist ivuxolimab in advanced cancers. CDR3 size: 15 residues. Germline CDR1 is SGHNT and CDR2 is YYREEE (reference sequence). The ends lost 3 bases at V and 9 bases at J; junction bases unmatched: 5. The protocol was immunoSEQ multiplex PCR, while the TCRdb copy is restricted to in-frame clones and leaves out a portion. The sample shows 80,000 to 85,000 clones, about 88% of them seen only once. This sequence joins TRBV5-4 and TRBJ2-1, with TRBD2 matching over 14 bases. The clonotype comes from an adult with an advanced solid tumor such as melanoma, head and neck, liver or kidney cancer. The sample in question was CD4+ or CD8+ T cells sorted from blood, obtained in a trial of the OX40 agonist ivuxolimab. The CDR3 loop is CASSYGTSGSGEQFF. The CDR3 nucleotides read TGTGCCAGCAGCTACGGGACTAGCGGGAGCGGTGAGCAGTTCTTC.